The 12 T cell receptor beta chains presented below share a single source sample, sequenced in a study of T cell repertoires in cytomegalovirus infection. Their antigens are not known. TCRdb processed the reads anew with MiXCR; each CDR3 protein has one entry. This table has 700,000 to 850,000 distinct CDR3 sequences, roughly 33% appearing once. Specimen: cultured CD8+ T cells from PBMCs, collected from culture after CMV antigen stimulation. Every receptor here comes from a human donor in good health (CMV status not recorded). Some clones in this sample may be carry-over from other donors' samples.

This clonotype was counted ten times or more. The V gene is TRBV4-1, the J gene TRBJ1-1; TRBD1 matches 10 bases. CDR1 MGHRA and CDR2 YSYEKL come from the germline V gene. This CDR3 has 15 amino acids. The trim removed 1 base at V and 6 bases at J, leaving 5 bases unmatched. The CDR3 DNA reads TGCGCCAGCAGCCAAGGACAGGGGGCCGGAGCTGAAGCTTTCTTT. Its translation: CASSQGQGAGAEAFF.

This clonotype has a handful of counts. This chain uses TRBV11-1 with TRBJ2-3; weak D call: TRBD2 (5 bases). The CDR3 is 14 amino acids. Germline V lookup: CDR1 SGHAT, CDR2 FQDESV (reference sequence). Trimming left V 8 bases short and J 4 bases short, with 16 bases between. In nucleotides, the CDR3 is TGTGCCAGCTCGCTTCGGGGTGGGTCAGATACGCAGTATTTT. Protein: CASSLRGGSDTQYF.

The CDR3 DNA reads TGTGCCATCAGTACGTGGGACACCGGCTCTGGGGCCAACGTCCTGACTTTC. Amino acids: CAISTWDTGSGANVLTF. The V call is TRBV10-3, the J call TRBJ2-6; D may be TRBD1 (6 bases). CDR3 length equals 17 residues. V was clipped by 5 bases and J by 0 bases, with 14 bases between them. CDR1 is ENHRY, CDR2 SYGVKD, per germline.

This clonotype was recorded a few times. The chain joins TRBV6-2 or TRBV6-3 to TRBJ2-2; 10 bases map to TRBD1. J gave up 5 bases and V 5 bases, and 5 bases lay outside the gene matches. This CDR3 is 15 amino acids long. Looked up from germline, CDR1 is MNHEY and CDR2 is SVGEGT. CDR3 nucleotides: TGTGCCAGCAGTGACCCGGGACAGGGGACCGGGGAGCTGTTTTTT. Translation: CASSDPGQGTGELFF.

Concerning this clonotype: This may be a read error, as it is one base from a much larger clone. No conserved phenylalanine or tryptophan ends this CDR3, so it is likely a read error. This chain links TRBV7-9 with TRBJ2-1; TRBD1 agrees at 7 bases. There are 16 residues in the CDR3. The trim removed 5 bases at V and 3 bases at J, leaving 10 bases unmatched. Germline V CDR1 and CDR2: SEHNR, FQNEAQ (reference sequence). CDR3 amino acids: CASSPSPGQHYNEQFS. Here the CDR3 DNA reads TGTGCCAGCAGCCCCAGTCCGGGACAGCACTACAATGAGCAGTTCTCC.

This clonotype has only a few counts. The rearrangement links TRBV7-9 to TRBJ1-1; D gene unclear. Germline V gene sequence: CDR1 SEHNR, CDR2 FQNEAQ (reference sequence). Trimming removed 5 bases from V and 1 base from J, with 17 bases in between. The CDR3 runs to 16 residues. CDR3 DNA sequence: TGTGCCAGCAGCCCGACTTGGGGTTTGGGGAACACTGAAGCTTTCTTT. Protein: CASSPTWGLGNTEAFF. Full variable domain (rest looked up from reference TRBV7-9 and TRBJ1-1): DTGVSQNPRHKITKRGQNVTFRCDPISEHNRLYWYRQTLGQGPEFLTYFQNEAQLEKSRLLSDRFSAERPKGSFSTLEIQRTEQGDSAMYLCASSPTWGLGNTEAFFGQGTRLTVV.

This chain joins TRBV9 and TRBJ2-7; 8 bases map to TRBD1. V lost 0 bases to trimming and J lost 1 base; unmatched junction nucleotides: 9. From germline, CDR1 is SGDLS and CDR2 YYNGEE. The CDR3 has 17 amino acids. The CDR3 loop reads CASSVAADRGRSYEQYF. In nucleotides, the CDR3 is TGTGCCAGCAGCGTAGCAGCCGACAGGGGCCGTTCCTACGAGCAGTACTTC. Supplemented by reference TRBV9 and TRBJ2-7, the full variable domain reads DSGVTQTPKHLITATGQRVTLRCSPRSGDLSVYWYQQSLDQGLQFLIQYYNGEERAKGNILERFSAQQFPDLHSELNLSSLELGDSALYFCASSVAADRGRSYEQYFGPGTRLTVT.

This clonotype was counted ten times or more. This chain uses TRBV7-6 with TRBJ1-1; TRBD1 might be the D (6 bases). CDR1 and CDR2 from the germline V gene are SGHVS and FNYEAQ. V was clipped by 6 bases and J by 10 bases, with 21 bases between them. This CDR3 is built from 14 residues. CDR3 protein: CASSPGQKHFGAFF. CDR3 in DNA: TGTGCCAGCAGTCCAGGACAGAAGCACTTTGGAGCTTTCTTT.

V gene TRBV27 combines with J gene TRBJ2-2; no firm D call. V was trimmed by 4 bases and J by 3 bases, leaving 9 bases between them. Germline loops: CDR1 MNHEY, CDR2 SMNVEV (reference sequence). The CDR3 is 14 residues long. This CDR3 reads CASSSRWDTGELFF. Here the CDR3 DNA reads TGTGCCAGCAGTTCACGGTGGGACACCGGGGAGCTGTTTTTT.

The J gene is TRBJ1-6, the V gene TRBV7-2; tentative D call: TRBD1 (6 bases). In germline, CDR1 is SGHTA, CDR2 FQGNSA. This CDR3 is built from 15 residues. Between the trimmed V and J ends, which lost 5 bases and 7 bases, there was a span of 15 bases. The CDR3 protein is CASSLPGHGNSPLHF. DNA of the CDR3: TGTGCCAGCAGCCTTCCGGGACACGGCAATTCACCCCTCCACTTT.

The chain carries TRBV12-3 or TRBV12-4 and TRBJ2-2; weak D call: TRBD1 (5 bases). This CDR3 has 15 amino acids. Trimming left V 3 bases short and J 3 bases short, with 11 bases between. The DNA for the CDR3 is TGTGCCAGCAGTTTTGGCCAGGGATACACCGGGGAGCTGTTTTTT. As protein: CASSFGQGYTGELFF.

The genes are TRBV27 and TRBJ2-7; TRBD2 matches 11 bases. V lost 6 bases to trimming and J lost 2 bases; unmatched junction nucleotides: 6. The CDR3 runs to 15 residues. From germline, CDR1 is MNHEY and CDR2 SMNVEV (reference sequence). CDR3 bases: TGTGCCAGCAGCCTGACTAGCGGGGAGACCTACGAGCAGTACTTC. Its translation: CASSLTSGETYEQYF.